Listed below are T cell receptor beta chains from one sample, sequenced in a study of blood T cell repertoires in COVID-19. Sequencing was performed with immunoSEQ multiplex PCR; in TCRdb, only in-frame clones are kept and a portion is missing. The data hold more than 150,000 clones, with approximately 80% observed a single time. Sequencing was carried out using peripheral blood. All receptors come from a woman aged 80 or over with COVID-19, enrolled during active disease. Each CDR3 is given with its conserved first and last residue. The D gene is left open where the match is weak. Clone size is shown for a subset of rows, as once, few, many or a class of expanded clone.

d_gene: .; j_gene: TRBJ1-2; v_gene: TRBV6-1; abundance: .; CDR3nt: TGTGCCAGCAGTGACGGTGGGGGGGGAAACCCTAACTATGGCTACACCTTC; CDR3aa: CASSDGGGGNPNYGYTF
d_gene: TRBD1; j_gene: TRBJ1-2; v_gene: TRBV6-1; abundance: .; CDR3nt: TGTGCCAGCAGTGGAAGGACAGGGGGTATTAACTATGGCTACACCTTC; CDR3aa: CASSGRTGGINYGYTF
d_gene: .; j_gene: TRBJ2-1; v_gene: TRBV19; abundance: few; CDR3nt: TGTGCCAGTTGGGGGCCCCAGCGGGGTAGCTCCTACAATGAGCAGTTCTTC; CDR3aa: CASWGPQRGSSYNEQFF
d_gene: TRBD1; j_gene: TRBJ1-2; v_gene: TRBV4-2; abundance: .; CDR3nt: TGTGCCAGCAGCCGGGACAGGGAATCCAATGGCTACACCTTC; CDR3aa: CASSRDRESNGYTF
d_gene: .; j_gene: TRBJ2-7; v_gene: TRBV11-2; abundance: .; CDR3nt: TGTGCCAGCAGCTTAGATTCCGGGGAGACCTCCTACGAGCAGTACTTC; CDR3aa: CASSLDSGETSYEQYF
d_gene: .; j_gene: TRBJ2-4; v_gene: TRBV7-2; abundance: .; CDR3nt: TGTGCCAGCAGCGAGAGCGGGACACGATGGGGCATTCAGTACTTC; CDR3aa: CASSESGTRWGIQYF
d_gene: TRBD1; j_gene: TRBJ1-1; v_gene: TRBV7-2; abundance: .; CDR3nt: TGTGCCAGCAGCCAACGGACAGGGGTTGGGAACACTGAAGCTTTCTTT; CDR3aa: CASSQRTGVGNTEAFF
d_gene: .; j_gene: TRBJ2-7; v_gene: TRBV27; abundance: few; CDR3nt: TGTGCCAGCAGTTTAAGTGCAGGGATACGGGGGGAGCAGTACTTC; CDR3aa: CASSLSAGIRGEQYF
d_gene: .; j_gene: TRBJ1-5; v_gene: TRBV6-6; abundance: .; CDR3nt: TGTGCCAGCAGTCTCGAATACCTTGACAGGATCAATCAGCCCCAGCATTTT; CDR3aa: CASSLEYLDRINQPQHF
d_gene: TRBD2; j_gene: TRBJ2-3; v_gene: TRBV7-2; abundance: .; CDR3nt: TGTGCCAGCAGCTTAGCGGGGACTAGCGGGGGAGCAGATACGCAGTATTTT; CDR3aa: CASSLAGTSGGADTQYF
d_gene: .; j_gene: TRBJ1-5; v_gene: TRBV19; abundance: .; CDR3nt: TGTGCCAGTAGTCCCTCAGGCTATAGCAATCAGCCCCAGCATTTT; CDR3aa: CASSPSGYSNQPQHF
d_gene: TRBD1; j_gene: TRBJ2-5; v_gene: TRBV2; abundance: .; CDR3nt: TGTGCCAGCAGGCGGGACAGGGGGTTTTTAGAGACCCAGTACTTC; CDR3aa: CASRRDRGFLETQYF
d_gene: TRBD1; j_gene: TRBJ1-1; v_gene: TRBV6-1; abundance: .; CDR3nt: TGTGCCAGCAGTCACAGGGGAGGCGAAGCTTTCTTT; CDR3aa: CASSHRGGEAFF
d_gene: TRBD1; j_gene: TRBJ1-2; v_gene: TRBV6-4; abundance: .; CDR3nt: TGTGCCAGCAGTTTTGATCGAAGGACAGGGTCGCTCGATGGCTACACCTTC; CDR3aa: CASSFDRRTGSLDGYTF
d_gene: TRBD2; j_gene: TRBJ2-1; v_gene: TRBV5-1; abundance: .; CDR3nt: TGCGCCAGCAGCTTGGTACCGCGGGGGTGGGCCAGCGAGACGCTGTACAATGAGCAGTTCTTC; CDR3aa: CASSLVPRGWASETLYNEQFF
d_gene: .; j_gene: TRBJ2-3; v_gene: TRBV2; abundance: .; CDR3nt: TGTGCCAGCAGTAAGGAGCGCACTACGCAGTATTTT; CDR3aa: CASSKERTTQYF
d_gene: TRBD1; j_gene: TRBJ2-1; v_gene: TRBV10-3; abundance: .; CDR3nt: TGTGCCATCAGTGGACTTCCGGGACAGGGGGAATATCGGCACTCCTACAATGAGCAGTTCTTC; CDR3aa: CAISGLPGQGEYRHSYNEQFF